These 5 T cell receptor beta chains originate from one sample sequenced in a study of memory CD4+ T cells and cytomegalovirus serostatus. Generated by immunoSEQ multiplex PCR, the TCRdb table keeps only in-frame clones and is missing some. The sample includes about 58,000 clones, approximately 77% of them seen just once. Single viable CD3+CD4+CD8-CD45RO+ cells were sorted as the memory CD4+ T cells. Sequencing was performed on memory CD4+ T cells from blood. These receptors all stem from an adult in good health and CMV-seronegative. Some clones in this sample may be carry-over from other donors' samples.

This chain links TRBV30 with TRBJ2-5; D is perhaps TRBD1 or TRBD2 (6 bases each). The CDR3 has 16 residues. Deletions cut 1 base from V and 9 bases from J, with 24 bases between. The V gene's germline CDR1 is GTSNPN and CDR2 SVGIG (reference sequence). The DNA of the CDR3 is TGTGCCTGGAGTGGGGGATCGGCCAAGGGGGGTATGGCCCAGTACTTC. Residues: CAWSGGSAKGGMAQYF.

V usage is TRBV4-1 and J usage is TRBJ2-1; 8 nucleotides match TRBD1. Per the germline V gene, CDR1 is MGHRA and CDR2 is YSYEKL. Trimming took 0 bases from V and 7 from J; bases not matched to a gene: 11. The CDR3 has 17 amino acids. The CDR3 is CASSQDFGQGGLNEQFF. CDR3 sequence (DNA): TGCGCCAGCAGCCAAGATTTCGGACAGGGAGGTTTGAATGAGCAGTTCTTC.

The J gene is TRBJ2-2, the V gene TRBV19, with a weak D call TRBD1 (6 bases). CDR3 length equals 15 residues. The germline gives CDR1 LNHDA, CDR2 SQIVND (reference sequence). Trimming cost V 4 bases and J 11 bases, with 20 bases left between them. CDR3 region: CASSKQGRGAVELFF. The CDR3 nucleotides read TGTGCCAGTAGTAAACAGGGCAGGGGAGCGGTAGAGCTGTTTTTT.

J is TRBJ2-2 and V is TRBV27; 7 nucleotides line up with TRBD2. The CDR3 has 13 amino acids. The J segment lost 5 bases and the V segment lost 8 bases, leaving 5 bases of the junction unmatched. Germline V gives CDR1 MNHEY, CDR2 SMNVEV (reference sequence). CDR3 region: CASHRGGTGELFF. The CDR3 bases are TGTGCCAGCCATCGGGGAGGGACCGGGGAGCTGTTTTTT.

The chain links TRBV6-6 to TRBJ1-5, with D perhaps matching TRBD1 (5 bases). Germline V lookup: CDR1 MNHNY, CDR2 SVGAGI (reference sequence). The CDR3 contains 13 residues. V was trimmed by 7 bases and J by 1 base, leaving 8 bases between them. CDR3 DNA: TGTGCCAGCAAGGGGCTCAGCAATCAGCCCCAGCATTTT. This encodes CASKGLSNQPQHF.